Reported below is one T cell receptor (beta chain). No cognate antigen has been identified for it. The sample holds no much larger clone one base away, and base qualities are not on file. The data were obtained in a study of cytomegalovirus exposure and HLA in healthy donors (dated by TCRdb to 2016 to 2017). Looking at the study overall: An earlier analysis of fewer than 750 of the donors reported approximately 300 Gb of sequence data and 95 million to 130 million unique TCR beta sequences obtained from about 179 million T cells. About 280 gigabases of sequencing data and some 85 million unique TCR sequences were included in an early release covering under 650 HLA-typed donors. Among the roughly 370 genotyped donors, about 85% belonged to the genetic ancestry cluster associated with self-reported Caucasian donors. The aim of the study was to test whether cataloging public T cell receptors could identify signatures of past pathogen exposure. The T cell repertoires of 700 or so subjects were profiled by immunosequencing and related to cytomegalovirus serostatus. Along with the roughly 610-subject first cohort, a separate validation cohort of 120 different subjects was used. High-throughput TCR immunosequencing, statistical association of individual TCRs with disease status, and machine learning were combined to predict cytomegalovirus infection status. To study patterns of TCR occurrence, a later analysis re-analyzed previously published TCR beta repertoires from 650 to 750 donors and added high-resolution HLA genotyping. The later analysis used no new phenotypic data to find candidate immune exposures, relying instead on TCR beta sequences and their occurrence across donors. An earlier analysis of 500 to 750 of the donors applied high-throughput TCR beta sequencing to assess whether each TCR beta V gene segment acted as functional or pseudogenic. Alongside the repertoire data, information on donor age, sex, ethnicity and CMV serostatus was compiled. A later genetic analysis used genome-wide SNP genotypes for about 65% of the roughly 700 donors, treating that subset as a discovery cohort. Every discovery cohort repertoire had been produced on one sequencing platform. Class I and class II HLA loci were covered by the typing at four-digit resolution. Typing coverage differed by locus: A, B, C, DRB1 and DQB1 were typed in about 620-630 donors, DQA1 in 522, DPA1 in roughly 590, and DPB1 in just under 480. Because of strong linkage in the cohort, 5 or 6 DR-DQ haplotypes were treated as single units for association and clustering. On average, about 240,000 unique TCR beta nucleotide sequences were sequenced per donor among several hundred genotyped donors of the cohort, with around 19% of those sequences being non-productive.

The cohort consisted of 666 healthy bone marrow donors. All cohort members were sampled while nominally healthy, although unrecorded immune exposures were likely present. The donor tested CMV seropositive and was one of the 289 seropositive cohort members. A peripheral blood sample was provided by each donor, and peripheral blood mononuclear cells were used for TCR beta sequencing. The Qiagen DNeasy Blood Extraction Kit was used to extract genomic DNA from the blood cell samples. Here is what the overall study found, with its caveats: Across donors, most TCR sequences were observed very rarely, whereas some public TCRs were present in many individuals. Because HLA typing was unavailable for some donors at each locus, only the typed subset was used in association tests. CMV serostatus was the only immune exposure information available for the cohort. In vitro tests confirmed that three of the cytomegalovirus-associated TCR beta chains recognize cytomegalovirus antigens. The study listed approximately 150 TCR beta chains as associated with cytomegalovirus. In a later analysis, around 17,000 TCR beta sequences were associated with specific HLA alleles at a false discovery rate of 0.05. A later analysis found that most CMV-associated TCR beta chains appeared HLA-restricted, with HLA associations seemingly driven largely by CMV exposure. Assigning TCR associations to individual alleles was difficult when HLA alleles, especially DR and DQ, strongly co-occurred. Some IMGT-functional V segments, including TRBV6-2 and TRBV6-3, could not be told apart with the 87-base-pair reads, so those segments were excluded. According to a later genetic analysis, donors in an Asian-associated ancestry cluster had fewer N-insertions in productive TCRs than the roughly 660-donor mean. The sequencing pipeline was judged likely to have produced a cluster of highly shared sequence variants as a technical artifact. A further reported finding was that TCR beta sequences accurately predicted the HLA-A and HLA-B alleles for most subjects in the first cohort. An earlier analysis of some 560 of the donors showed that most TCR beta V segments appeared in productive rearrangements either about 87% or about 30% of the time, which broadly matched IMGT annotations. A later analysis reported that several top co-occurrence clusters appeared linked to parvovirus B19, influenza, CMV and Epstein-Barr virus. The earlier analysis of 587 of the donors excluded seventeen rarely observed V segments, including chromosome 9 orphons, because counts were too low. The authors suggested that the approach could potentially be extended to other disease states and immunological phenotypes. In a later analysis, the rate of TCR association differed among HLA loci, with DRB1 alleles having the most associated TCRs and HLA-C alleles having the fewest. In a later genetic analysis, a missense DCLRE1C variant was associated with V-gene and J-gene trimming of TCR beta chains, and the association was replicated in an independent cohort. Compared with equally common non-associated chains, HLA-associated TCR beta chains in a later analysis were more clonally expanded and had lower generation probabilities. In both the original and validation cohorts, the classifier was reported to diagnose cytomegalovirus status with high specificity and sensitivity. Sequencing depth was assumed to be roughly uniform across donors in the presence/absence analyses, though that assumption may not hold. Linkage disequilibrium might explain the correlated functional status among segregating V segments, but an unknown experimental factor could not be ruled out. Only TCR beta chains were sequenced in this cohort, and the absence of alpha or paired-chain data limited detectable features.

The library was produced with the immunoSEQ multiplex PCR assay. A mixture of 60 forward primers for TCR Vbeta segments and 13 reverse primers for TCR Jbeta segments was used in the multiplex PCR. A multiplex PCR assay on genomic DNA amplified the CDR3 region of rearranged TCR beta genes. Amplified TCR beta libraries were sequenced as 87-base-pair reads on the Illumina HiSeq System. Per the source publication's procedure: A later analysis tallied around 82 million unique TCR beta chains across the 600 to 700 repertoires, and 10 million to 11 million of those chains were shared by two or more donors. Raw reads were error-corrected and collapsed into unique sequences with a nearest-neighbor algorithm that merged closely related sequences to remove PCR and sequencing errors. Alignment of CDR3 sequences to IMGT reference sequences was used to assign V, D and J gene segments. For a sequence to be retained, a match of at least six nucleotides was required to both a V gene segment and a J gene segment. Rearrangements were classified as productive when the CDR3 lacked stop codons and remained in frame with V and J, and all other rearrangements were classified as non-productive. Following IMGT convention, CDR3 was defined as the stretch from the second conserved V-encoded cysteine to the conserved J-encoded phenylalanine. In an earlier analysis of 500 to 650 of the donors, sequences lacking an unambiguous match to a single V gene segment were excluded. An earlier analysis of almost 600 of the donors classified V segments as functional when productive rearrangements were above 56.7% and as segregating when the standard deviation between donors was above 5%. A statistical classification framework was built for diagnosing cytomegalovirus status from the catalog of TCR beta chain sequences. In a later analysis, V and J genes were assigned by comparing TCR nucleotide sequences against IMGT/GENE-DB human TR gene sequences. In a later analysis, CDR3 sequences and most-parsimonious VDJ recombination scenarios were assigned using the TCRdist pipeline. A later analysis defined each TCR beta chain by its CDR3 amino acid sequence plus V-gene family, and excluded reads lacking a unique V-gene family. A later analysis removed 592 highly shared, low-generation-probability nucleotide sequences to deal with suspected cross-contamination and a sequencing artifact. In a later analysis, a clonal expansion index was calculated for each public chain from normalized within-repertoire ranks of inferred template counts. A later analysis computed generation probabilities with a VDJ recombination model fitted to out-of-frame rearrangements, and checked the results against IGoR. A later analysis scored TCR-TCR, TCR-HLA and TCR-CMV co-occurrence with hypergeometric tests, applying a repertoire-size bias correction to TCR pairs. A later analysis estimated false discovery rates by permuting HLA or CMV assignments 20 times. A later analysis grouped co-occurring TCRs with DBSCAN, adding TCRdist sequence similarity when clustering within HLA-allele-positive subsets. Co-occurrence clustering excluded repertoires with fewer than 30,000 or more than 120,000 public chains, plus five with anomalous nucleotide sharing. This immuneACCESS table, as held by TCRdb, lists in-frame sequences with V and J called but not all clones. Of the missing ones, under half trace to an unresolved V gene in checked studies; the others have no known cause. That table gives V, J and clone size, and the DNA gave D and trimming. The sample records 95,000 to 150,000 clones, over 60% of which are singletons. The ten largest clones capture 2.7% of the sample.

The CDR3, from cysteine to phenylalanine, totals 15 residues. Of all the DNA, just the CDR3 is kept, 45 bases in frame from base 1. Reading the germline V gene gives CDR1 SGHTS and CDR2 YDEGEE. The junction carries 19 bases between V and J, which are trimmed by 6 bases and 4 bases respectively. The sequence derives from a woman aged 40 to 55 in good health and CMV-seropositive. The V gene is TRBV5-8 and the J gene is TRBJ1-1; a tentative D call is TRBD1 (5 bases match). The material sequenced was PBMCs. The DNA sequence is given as TGTGCCAGCAACCATGGCGAAGGGGTTGGCACTGAAGCTTTCTTT. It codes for CASNHGEGVGTEAFF.